Each of the 28 T cell receptor beta chains below was sequenced from the same sample in a study of shared clonotypes between healthy human individuals. Assay: immunoSEQ multiplex PCR; the TCRdb copy retains only in-frame clones and omits some. The table includes about 470,000 clones, roughly 83% detected once. Sequenced input: PBMCs. These receptors were taken from a woman between 40 and 55 years old in good health. Some clones in this sample may be carry-over from other donors' samples.

This chain joins TRBV7-2 and TRBJ2-1; TRBD1 or TRBD2 may be the D gene (6 bases each). The V gene's germline CDR1 is SGHTA and CDR2 FQGNSA. This CDR3 is built from 18 residues. Trimming shortened V by 0 bases and J by 9 bases, and 24 bases separated the two germline ends. The CDR3 is CASSLAGFPLRKGGEQFF. CDR3 nucleotide sequence: TGTGCCAGCAGCTTAGCGGGATTCCCCCTAAGAAAGGGGGGTGAGCAGTTCTTC. The variable domain in full, completed from reference TRBV7-2 and TRBJ2-1, reads GAGVSQSPSNKVTEKGKDVELRCDPISGHTALYWYRQSLGQGLEFLIYFQGNSAPDKSGLPSDRFSAERTGGSVSTLTIQRTQQEDSAVYLCASSLAGFPLRKGGEQFFGPGTRLTVL.

The J gene is TRBJ2-7, the V gene TRBV30, with a possible D match to TRBD1 (5 bases). Trimming removed 5 bases from V and 2 bases from J, with 22 bases in between. This CDR3 has 16 amino acids. Per the germline V gene, CDR1 is GTSNPN and CDR2 is SVGIG (reference sequence). The CDR3 here is CAWVPFDSPNTYEQYF. CDR3 in DNA: TGTGCCTGGGTCCCTTTCGACAGCCCGAATACCTACGAGCAGTACTTC.

The chain carries TRBV10-3 and TRBJ2-1, with 8 bases aligning to TRBD1. V trimming: 10 bases; J trimming: 10 bases; junction bases outside the gene matches: 12. The germline gives CDR1 ENHRY, CDR2 SYGVKD. This CDR3 has 13 residues. Here the CDR3 reads CATQARDRLEQFF. CDR3 nucleotides: TGTGCCACGCAAGCCCGGGACAGGCTCGAGCAGTTCTTC.

This clone was counted a few times. The CDR3 loop is CASSLQTSDEQYF. CDR3 sequence (DNA): TGTGCCAGCAGCCTTCAGACTAGCGACGAGCAGTACTTC. The J gene is TRBJ2-7, the V gene TRBV7-8; 8 nucleotides align to TRBD2. After removal of 5 bases from V and 5 bases from J, the junction contained 5 bases not matched to a gene. This CDR3 has 13 residues. CDR1 is SGHVS, CDR2 FQNEAQ, per germline.

The rearrangement uses TRBV14 and TRBJ2-7; 9 nucleotides align to TRBD2. The CDR3 runs to 14 residues. V dropped 8 bases and J dropped 0; count of bases not matched to a gene: 5. Germline V gene sequence: CDR1 SGHDN, CDR2 FVKESK. The CDR3: CASSNSGSSYEQYF. CDR3 nucleotide sequence: TGTGCCAGCTCAAATAGCGGGAGCTCCTACGAGCAGTACTTC.

The count of this clone is one. The chain combines TRBV4-3 with TRBJ2-3, with 9 bases fitting TRBD2. The V segment lost 0 bases and the J segment 4 bases; nucleotides outside the gene matches: 5. Germline V gene sequence: CDR1 LGHNA, CDR2 YSLEER. The CDR3 sequence is 16 residues long. The CDR3 protein is CASSQDSGSRSDTQYF. As DNA, the CDR3 is TGCGCCAGCAGCCAAGATAGCGGGAGCCGATCAGATACGCAGTATTTT.

The rearrangement uses TRBV6-1 and TRBJ2-5; 9 bases are a match to TRBD1. The J call may be mistaken, given a closer DNA end match to TRBJ2-7. In germline, CDR1 is MNHNS, CDR2 SASEGT. The CDR3 has 14 amino acids. The CDR3 sequence: CASSLQGALNEQYF. CDR3 coding DNA: TGTGCCAGCAGTCTACAGGGGGCGCTCAACGAGCAGTACTTC.

The V gene is TRBV11-1, the J gene TRBJ2-7; 11 bases map to TRBD1. CDR1 is SGHAT, CDR2 FQDESV, per germline (reference sequence). With V trimmed by 4 bases and J by 4 bases, 3 bases remained unmatched. The CDR3 has 14 residues. CDR3 nucleotide sequence: TGTGCCAGCAGCTCCGGGACAGGGGGATACGAGCAGTACTTC. Translation gives CASSSGTGGYEQYF.

The chain joins TRBV19 to TRBJ2-3; no firm D call. V was cut by 3 bases and J by 6 bases, with 13 bases left in between. Per the germline V gene, CDR1 is LNHDA and CDR2 is SQIVND (reference sequence). This CDR3 comprises 14 residues. The CDR3 loop reads CASSMVGLKDTQYF. CDR3 nucleotide sequence: TGTGCCAGTAGTATGGTGGGGTTAAAGGATACGCAGTATTTT.

The chain couples TRBV28 to TRBJ2-2; 7 positions match TRBD2. The V and J ends lost 6 bases and 0 bases, in that order; junction bases with no gene match: 7. Germline values: CDR1 MDHEN, CDR2 SYDVKM. This CDR3 is built from 16 residues. CDR3 protein: CASRTPGGTNTGELFF. CDR3 bases: TGTGCCAGCAGAACCCCGGGGGGAACGAACACCGGGGAGCTGTTTTTT.

The rearrangement links TRBV5-4 to TRBJ1-1; possibly TRBD1 for D (6 bases). The CDR3 contains 13 residues. V gave up 4 bases and J gave up 7 bases, with 14 bases separating them. Looked up from germline, CDR1 is SGHNT and CDR2 is YYREEE (reference sequence). This chain's CDR3 is CASSLPDRLEAFF. The CDR3 DNA follows: TGTGCCAGCAGCCTACCGGACAGACTTGAAGCTTTCTTT. Based on the CDR3 plus reference TRBV5-4 and TRBJ1-1, the full variable domain is ETGVTQSPTHLIKTRGQQVTLRCSSQSGHNTVSWYQQALGQGPQFIFQYYREEENGRGNFPPRFSGLQFPNYSSELNVNALELDDSALYLCASSLPDRLEAFFGQGTRLTVV.

V gene TRBV7-7 combines with J gene TRBJ2-7; 10 bases are shared with TRBD1. This CDR3 has 15 residues. Germline trimming cut 5 bases from V and 2 bases from J; bases unmatched to any gene: 6. CDR1 is SSHAT and CDR2 is FNYEAQ in the germline V gene (reference sequence). The CDR3 region is CASSAGTGDTYEQYF. CDR3 DNA: TGTGCCAGCAGCGCCGGGACAGGGGACACCTACGAGCAGTACTTC.

This chain uses TRBV7-9 with TRBJ2-7; TRBD1 aligns across 9 bases. The length of the CDR3 is 15 residues. The germline V gene has CDR1 SEHNR and CDR2 FQNEAQ (reference sequence). The J segment lost 4 bases and the V segment lost 5 bases, leaving 9 bases of the junction unmatched. DNA for the CDR3: TGTGCCAGCAGCCTAAGATCGGGACAGGGATACGAGCAGTACTTC. It yields the protein CASSLRSGQGYEQYF.

This clone showed up many times. The chain recombines TRBV25-1 with TRBJ2-3; 7 bases match TRBD2. V was pared by 7 bases and J by 0 bases, with 7 bases of the junction left unmatched. Per the germline V gene, CDR1 is MGHDK and CDR2 is SYGVNS. The CDR3 covers 15 residues. CDR3 loop: CASTGGGPSTDTQYF. CDR3 sequence (DNA): TGTGCCAGCACCGGGGGAGGGCCGAGCACAGATACGCAGTATTTT. The full variable domain, completed using reference TRBV25-1 and TRBJ2-3, is EADIYQTPRYLVIGTGKKITLECSQTMGHDKMYWYQQDPGMELHLIHYSYGVNSTEKGDLSSESTVSRIRTEHFPLTLESARPSHTSQYLCASTGGGPSTDTQYFGPGTRLTVL.

The J gene is TRBJ2-7, the V gene TRBV5-1; 11 positions match TRBD1. Germline CDR1 and CDR2: SGHRS and YFSETQ. The junction had 5 bases not matched to a gene; V was cut back by 3 bases and J by 3 bases. CDR3 length: 15 residues. The CDR3 DNA follows: TGCGCCAGCAGCTACCCCGGGACAGGGGGCTACGAGCAGTACTTC. Translation: CASSYPGTGGYEQYF.

This rearrangement joins TRBV4-2 to TRBJ2-5, with 8 bases that match TRBD1. This CDR3 spans 15 amino acids. The germline V gene encodes CDR1 LGHNA and CDR2 YNFKEQ. V was clipped by 4 bases and J by 5 bases; unmatched bases: 9. The CDR3, as DNA: TGTGCCAGCAGCCCCGGGACAGGAGATTGGGAGACCCAGTACTTC. This sequence encodes CASSPGTGDWETQYF.

V gene TRBV6-5 combines with J gene TRBJ2-3; no firm D call. CDR1 and CDR2 from the germline V gene are MNHEY and SVGAGI. The CDR3 sequence is 15 residues long. Deletions cut 0 bases from V and 1 base from J, with 8 bases between. The CDR3 protein is CASSYSRRGTDTQYF. The CDR3 DNA reads as TGTGCCAGCAGTTACTCGAGAAGGGGCACAGATACGCAGTATTTT.

V and J are TRBV7-9 and TRBJ2-1; D is unresolved. This CDR3 comprises 13 residues. CDR1 is SEHNR and CDR2 is FQNEAQ in the germline V gene (reference sequence). The V and J ends lost 5 bases and 2 bases respectively, with 7 bases between them. CDR3 sequence (DNA): TGTGCCAGCAGCATGGGGACCTACAATGAGCAGTTCTTC. Its protein product is CASSMGTYNEQFF.

The gene calls are TRBV28 and TRBJ2-7; perhaps D is TRBD1 or TRBD2 (6 bases each). Germline values: CDR1 MDHEN, CDR2 SYDVKM. The V and J ends lost 3 bases and 2 bases respectively, with 11 bases between them. The CDR3 loop spans 14 amino acids. In DNA, the CDR3 is TGTGCCAGCAGTTTGGGGGGCTGGACCTACGAGCAGTACTTC. Translated, it gives CASSLGGWTYEQYF.

The chain uses TRBV15 and TRBJ2-3; perhaps TRBD1 as D (5 bases). Trimming cost V 0 bases and J 3 bases, with 7 bases left between them. CDR3 length: 14 amino acids. Germline V gene sequence: CDR1 LNHNV, CDR2 YYDKDF (reference sequence). CDR3 sequence (DNA): TGTGCCACCAGCAGAGACAGGGTTACAGATACGCAGTATTTT. Translating it yields CATSRDRVTDTQYF.

CDR3 loop: CASSSGTSGRGEQYF. The DNA for the CDR3 is TGCGCCAGCAGCTCCGGGACTAGCGGGAGGGGAGAGCAGTACTTC. The rearrangement joins TRBV5-1 to TRBJ2-7; 16 nucleotides line up with TRBD2. The CDR3 totals 15 residues. Germline values: CDR1 SGHRS, CDR2 YFSETQ. With V trimmed by 3 bases and J by 7 bases, 4 bases remained unmatched.

V is TRBV15 and J is TRBJ2-1; the D is unclear. The CDR3 has 14 residues. V was shortened by 0 bases and J by 12 bases, with 15 bases between the two germline ends. CDR1 and CDR2 from the germline V gene are LNHNV and YYDKDF (reference sequence). In DNA, the CDR3 is TGTGCCACCAGCAGAGATCTGACCACGCAAGGGCAGTTCTTC. Protein: CATSRDLTTQGQFF. The full variable domain, completed using reference TRBV15 and TRBJ2-1, is DAMVIQNPRYQVTQFGKPVTLSCSQTLNHNVMYWYQQKSSQAPKLLFHYYDKDFNNEADTPDNFQSRRPNTSFCFLDIRSPGLGDTAMYLCATSRDLTTQGQFFGPGTRLTVL.

As regards this clone: Given a far larger clone just one base away, this is likely a sequencing read error. Within the sample, other DNA sequences also encode this same CDR3. The V call is TRBV6-4, the J call TRBJ2-3; maybe TRBD2 (6 bases). CDR3 length: 14 amino acids. CDR1 and CDR2 from the germline V gene are MRHNA and SNTAGT. The CDR3 sequence: CASSDKGGTDTQYF. The CDR3 DNA is TGTGCCAGCAGTGATAAGGGAGGCACGGATACGCAGTATTTT.

This clone was detected only once. V usage is TRBV30 and J usage is TRBJ1-3; the D gene is possibly TRBD1 (6 bases). The germline V gene has CDR1 GTSNPN and CDR2 SVGIG (reference sequence). The CDR3 totals 13 residues. The V end was cut by 4 bases, the J end by 2 bases, with 9 bases between. The CDR3 reads CAWKKGAGNTIYF. The CDR3 DNA follows: TGTGCCTGGAAGAAGGGGGCTGGAAACACCATATATTTT.

This sequence joins TRBV18 and TRBJ1-4; 7 bases are a match to TRBD1. This CDR3 spans 14 amino acids. Germline values: CDR1 KGHSH, CDR2 LQKENI. V shed 3 bases, J shed 6 bases, and the junction held 4 bases outside the gene matches. CDR3 coding DNA: TGTGCCAGCTCACCGCGGGACAGCCATGAAAAACTGTTTTTT. Translation: CASSPRDSHEKLFF.

J is TRBJ2-5 and V is TRBV15; maybe TRBD1 (5 bases). V lost 3 bases and J lost 5, with 16 bases in between. Germline assignment: CDR1 LNHNV and CDR2 YYDKDF (reference sequence). The CDR3 has 15 amino acids. The CDR3 loop reads CATSRVQGWSETQYF. The CDR3 nucleotides read TGTGCCACCAGCAGGGTTCAGGGTTGGTCGGAGACCCAGTACTTC.

The chain has TRBV6-1 and TRBJ2-2; D not certain. Trimming left V 5 bases short and J 4 bases short, with 14 bases between. This CDR3 has 15 residues. Germline V gives CDR1 MNHNS, CDR2 SASEGT. For the CDR3, the DNA is TGTGCCAGCAGTTCTGCCGACCTTTCCACCGGGGAGCTGTTTTTT. Amino acids: CASSSADLSTGELFF.

The chain couples TRBV7-2 to TRBJ2-5; 8 bases align to TRBD2. The V gene's germline CDR1 is SGHTA and CDR2 FQGNSA. CDR3 length: 14 residues. V shed 3 bases and J 5 bases; nucleotides not matched to a gene: 5. In DNA, the CDR3 is TGTGCCAGCAGCTTCCACCGGGAGGGTGAGACCCAGTACTTC. This encodes CASSFHREGETQYF.